This section outlines one TCR beta chain sequence together with its context. Antigen unknown. The data stem from a study of vaccination effects on CD4 cells after COVID-19. V lost 2 bases and J 3 bases, leaving 3 bases between the germline ends. The CDR3 has 11 amino acids. Germline V gene data show CDR1 as GTSNPN and CDR2 as SVGIG (reference sequence). Measured with immunoSEQ multiplex PCR; TCRdb has only the in-frame clones, and not every one. Counted here are roughly 34,000 clones, almost 85% occurring once; the ten biggest clones make up approximately 1.5%. In the ViraFEST assay, antigen-specific CD4+ clonotypes were identified by expansion after peptide-pool stimulation. Around day 10 of culture, CD4+ T cells were separated out. Of the BNT162b2 and mRNA-1273 vaccines, participants received two doses of one or the other.

The sequence was collected from a human donor who received a COVID-19 vaccine. Some clones in this sample may be carry-over from other donors' samples. The sequencing here drew on CD4+ T cells from PBMCs cultured with HCoV-NL63 spike peptides, taken after COVID-19 vaccination. This chain links TRBV30 with TRBJ2-3; no clear D. The chain's CDR3 is CAWSRTDTQYF. DNA of the CDR3: TGTGCCTGGAGTCGAACAGATACGCAGTATTTT. Using reference TRBV30 and TRBJ2-3 for the parts outside the CDR3, the full variable domain is SQTIHQWPATLVQPVGSPLSLECTVEGTSNPNLYWYRQAAGRGLQLLFYSVGIGQISSEVPQNLSASRPQDRQFILSSKKLLLSDSGFYLCAWSRTDTQYFGPGTRLTVL.